The 5 T cell receptor beta chains presented below share a single source sample, sequenced in a study of cytomegalovirus exposure and HLA in healthy donors (dated by TCRdb to between 2016 and 2019). Libraries were built with the immunoSEQ multiplex PCR assay. For the multiplex PCR, a mixture combining 60 forward primers for TCR Vbeta segments and 13 reverse primers for TCR Jbeta segments was used. TCRdb's version of the immuneACCESS table is confined to in-frame rearrangements and falls short of the full clone set. An unresolved V gene accounts for under half of the shortfall where checked; the remainder is of unknown origin. This sample has around 82,000 clones in its table, and over 70% of those were observed once. The ten largest clones add up to roughly 6% of the sample. The sample taken for sequencing was PBMCs. These receptors were taken from a male donor in good health and CMV-seropositive.

This clone is a singleton in its sample. J is TRBJ1-5 and V is TRBV2; D gene unclear. Germline V lookup: CDR1 SNHLY, CDR2 FYNNEI. This CDR3 has 15 amino acids. V lost 6 bases, J lost 0 bases, and 12 bases lay in between. CDR3 sequence (DNA): TGTGCCAGCAGGGCGGACTCTTATAGCAATCAGCCCCAGCATTTT. Translating gives CASRADSYSNQPQHF.

This clone has a handful of counts. This chain links TRBV25-1 with TRBJ2-2, with 7 bases identical to TRBD2. The germline gives CDR1 MGHDK, CDR2 SYGVNS. J gave up 1 base and V 7 bases, and 9 bases lay outside the gene matches. The CDR3 contains 16 residues. The CDR3 DNA sequence: TGTGCCAGCACCTCGGAGACGGGAGGGAACACCGGGGAGCTGTTTTTT. Its protein is CASTSETGGNTGELFF.

The V gene is TRBV9, the J gene TRBJ1-3; D not resolved. Trimming took off 8 bases at V and 2 bases at J, with 8 bases between the two ends. CDR3 length: 12 residues. Germline-derived CDR1 and CDR2 are SGDLS and YYNGEE. CDR3 amino acids: CARGRTGNTIYF. CDR3 nucleotides: TGTGCCAGAGGCAGGACTGGAAACACCATATATTTT.

This clone appeared a few times. The rearrangement uses TRBV7-2 and TRBJ1-2, with D unclear. Between the trimmed V and J ends, which lost 5 bases and 2 bases, there was a span of 12 bases. Per the germline V gene, CDR1 is SGHTA and CDR2 is FQGNSA. This CDR3 contains 14 residues. The CDR3 sequence is CASSPGPGNYGYTF. CDR3 DNA sequence: TGTGCCAGCAGCCCCGGTCCCGGGAACTATGGCTACACCTTC.

This clone is categorized as large. The sample holds other DNA sequences that translate to the same CDR3. This chain connects TRBV5-4 to TRBJ2-1, with 10 bases lining up with TRBD2. J was trimmed by 5 bases and V by 6 bases; bases with no gene match: 8. The CDR3 sequence is 15 residues long. CDR1 SGHNT and CDR2 YYREEE come from the germline V gene (reference sequence). CDR3 in DNA: TGTGCCAGCACCCTCGGGCTAGCGGGAGACAATGAGCAGTTCTTC. Translating it yields CASTLGLAGDNEQFF.